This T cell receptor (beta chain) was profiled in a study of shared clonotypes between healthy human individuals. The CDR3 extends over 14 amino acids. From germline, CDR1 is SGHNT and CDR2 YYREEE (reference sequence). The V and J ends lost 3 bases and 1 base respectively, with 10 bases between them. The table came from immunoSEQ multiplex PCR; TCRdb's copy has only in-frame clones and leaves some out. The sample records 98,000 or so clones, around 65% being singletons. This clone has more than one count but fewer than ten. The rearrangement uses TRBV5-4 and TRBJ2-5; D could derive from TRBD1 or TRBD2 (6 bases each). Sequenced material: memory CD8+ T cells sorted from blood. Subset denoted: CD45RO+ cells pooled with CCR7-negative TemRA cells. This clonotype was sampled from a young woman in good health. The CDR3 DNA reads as TGTGCCAGCAGCTCCGGGGGCTTCCAAGAGACCCAGTACTTC. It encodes CASSSGGFQETQYF.